The 2 T cell receptor beta chains below were found in one sample sequenced in a study of identical twins. From the 5' RACE reads, TCRdb called clonotypes with MiXCR, one entry per CDR3 protein. The profile shows approximately 210,000 distinct CDR3 sequences, approximately 15% of them singletons. This same sample was also taken into another study, of T cells expressing NK-cell markers.

The source material was CD8+ T cells sorted from blood. These receptors were collected from a woman aged 18-29 years in good health.

V usage is TRBV3-1 and J usage is TRBJ1-6; D is perhaps TRBD1 (5 bases). The CDR3 has 15 residues. Trimming left V 6 bases short and J 2 bases short, with 11 bases between. Germline CDR1 reads LGHDT; CDR2 reads YNNKEL (reference sequence). The CDR3 loop reads CASSGAGAYNSPLHF. The CDR3, as DNA: TGTGCCAGCAGTGGGGCGGGGGCCTATAATTCACCCCTCCACTTT.

A few counts support this clonotype. The rearrangement joins TRBV2 to TRBJ2-7; D possibly uses TRBD1 or TRBD2 (5 bases each). The CDR3 has 14 amino acids. Germline lookup yields CDR1 SNHLY and CDR2 FYNNEI. V dropped 3 bases and J dropped 2 bases, with 11 bases sitting between them. CDR3 sequence reads: CASSESVGPYEQYF. CDR3 nucleotide sequence: TGTGCCAGCAGTGAGTCAGTGGGACCCTACGAGCAGTACTTC.